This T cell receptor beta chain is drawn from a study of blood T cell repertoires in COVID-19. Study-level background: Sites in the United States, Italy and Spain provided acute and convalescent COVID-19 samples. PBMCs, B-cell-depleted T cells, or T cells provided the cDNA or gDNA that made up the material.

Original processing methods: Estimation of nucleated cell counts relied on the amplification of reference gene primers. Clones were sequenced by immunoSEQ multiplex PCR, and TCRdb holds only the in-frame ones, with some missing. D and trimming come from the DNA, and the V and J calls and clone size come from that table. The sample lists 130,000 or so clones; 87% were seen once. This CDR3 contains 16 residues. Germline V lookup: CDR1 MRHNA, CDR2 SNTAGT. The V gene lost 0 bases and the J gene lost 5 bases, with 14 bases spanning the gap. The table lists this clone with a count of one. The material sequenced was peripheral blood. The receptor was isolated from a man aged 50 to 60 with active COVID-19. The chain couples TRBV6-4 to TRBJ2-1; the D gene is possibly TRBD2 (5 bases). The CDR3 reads CASSDSEGLGHNEQFF. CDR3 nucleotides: TGTGCCAGCAGTGACTCTGAGGGCCTCGGCCACAATGAGCAGTTCTTC.